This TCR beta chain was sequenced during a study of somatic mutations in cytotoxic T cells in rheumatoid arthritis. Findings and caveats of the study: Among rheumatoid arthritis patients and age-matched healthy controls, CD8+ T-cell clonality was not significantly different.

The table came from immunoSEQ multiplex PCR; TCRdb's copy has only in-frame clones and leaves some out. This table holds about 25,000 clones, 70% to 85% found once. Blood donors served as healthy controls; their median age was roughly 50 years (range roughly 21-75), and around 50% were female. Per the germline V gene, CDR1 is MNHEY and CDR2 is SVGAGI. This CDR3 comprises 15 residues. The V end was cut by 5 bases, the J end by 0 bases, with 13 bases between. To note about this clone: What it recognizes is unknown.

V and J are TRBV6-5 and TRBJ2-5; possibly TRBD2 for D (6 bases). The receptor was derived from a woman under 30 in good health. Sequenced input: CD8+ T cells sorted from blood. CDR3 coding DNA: TGTGCCAGCAGTGCCTGGGTAGCGGACCAAGAGACCCAGTACTTC. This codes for CASSAWVADQETQYF.